This TCR beta chain was identified in a study of post-analysis software for immune sequencing data. At the level of the study: Relapsing-remitting, secondary progressive and progressive-relapsing courses of multiple sclerosis were included.

Unique-molecular-identifier-tagged TCR beta cDNA libraries were used. TCRdb itself ran the PCR reads through MiXCR, one entry per CDR3 protein. This table has about 820,000 distinct CDR3 sequences, 53% appearing once. CDR1 and CDR2 (germline): SQVTM, ANQGSEA. V gave up 3 bases and J gave up 11 bases, with 17 bases separating them. The CDR3 has 13 residues. Whole-study findings and limits: Samples sharing a preparation batch grouped tightly together when assessed by F measure. The study found TRBV5-6, TRBV5-1 and TRBV20-1 among about 5 TRBV segments more frequent in patients than controls. There was significantly lower normalized Chao1 diversity in multiple sclerosis patients than in controls.

This clonotype occurred a few times. Its antigen is not known. Source material: blood. The J gene is TRBJ1-5, the V gene TRBV29-1, with unresolved D. The receptor comes from a girl aged 10 to 17 with multiple sclerosis. The CDR3 DNA follows: TGCAGCGTTGAGTCCGGACCGGGTACAGCCCAGCATTTT. Its protein product is CSVESGPGTAQHF. Complete variable domain (other parts from reference TRBV29-1 and TRBJ1-5): SAVISQKPSRDICQRGTSLTIQCQVDSQVTMMFWYRQQPGQSLTLIATANQGSEATYESGFVIDKFPISRPNLTFSTLTVSNMSPEDSSIYLCSVESGPGTAQHFGDGTRLSIL.